This is a list of T cell receptor beta chains from one sample in a study of shared clonotypes between healthy human individuals. The table came from immunoSEQ multiplex PCR; TCRdb's copy has only in-frame clones and leaves some out. The sample has hundreds of thousands of clones, 90% to 97% seen once. The sample was naive CD8+ T cells sorted from blood. The source is a woman aged 25 to 39 in good health. CDR3s include the opening cysteine and the closing phenylalanine or tryptophan. The D gene is left open where the match is weak. Clone sizes are given selectively: once, few, many, or a class where the clone is expanded.

TRBV28	TRBD1	-	TRBJ1-2	CASSPGGFGYTF	TGTGCCAGCAGTCCAGGGGGGTTTGGCTACACCTTC
TRBV2	TRBD2	-	TRBJ2-3	CASRVGTSGRGEGDTQYF	TGTGCCAGCAGGGTCGGGACTAGCGGGAGAGGAGAGGGAGATACGCAGTATTTT
TRBV27	TRBD1	-	TRBJ2-7	CASSSPGTGLFHEQYF	TGTGCCAGCAGTAGCCCCGGGACAGGGCTTTTCCACGAGCAGTACTTC
TRBV4-1	TRBD1	-	TRBJ1-2	CASSQDVPGGTFYGYTF	TGCGCCAGCAGCCAAGATGTACCAGGGGGTACCTTCTATGGCTACACCTTC
TRBV7-8	-	once	TRBJ2-7	CASSLRSGAYEQYF	TGTGCCAGCAGCTTAAGGTCAGGGGCCTACGAGCAGTACTTC
TRBV19	-	once	TRBJ1-5	CASRPNRGDWMPQHF	TGTGCCAGTAGGCCAAATAGGGGGGACTGGATGCCCCAGCATTTT
TRBV28	TRBD2	-	TRBJ2-2	CASRLREIGELFF	TGTGCCAGCAGACTGCGGGAGATCGGGGAGCTGTTTTTT
TRBV7-9	-	-	TRBJ2-2	CATQWGPTNTGELFF	TGTGCCACCCAGTGGGGACCTACGAACACCGGGGAGCTGTTTTTT
TRBV7-9	-	-	TRBJ1-1	CASIFGTEAFF	TGTGCCAGCATCTTCGGCACTGAAGCTTTCTTT
TRBV27	TRBD2	-	TRBJ2-7	CASREAGNYEQYF	TGTGCCAGCAGGGAAGCGGGAAACTACGAGCAGTACTTC
TRBV5-4	-	-	TRBJ2-7	CASSFWDGSSYEQYF	TGTGCCAGCAGCTTTTGGGACGGGAGCTCCTACGAGCAGTACTTC
TRBV18	TRBD2	once	TRBJ2-1	CASSPAALLAGAYNEQFF	TGTGCCAGCTCACCAGCAGCCCTACTAGCGGGAGCCTACAATGAGCAGTTCTTC
TRBV10-1	-	-	TRBJ2-3	CASSESLNRADTQYF	TGCGCCAGCAGTGAGTCGTTGAACAGGGCAGATACGCAGTATTTT
TRBV7-2	-	-	TRBJ1-2	CASSPRAVDSANYGYTF	TGTGCCAGCAGCCCCAGGGCGGTGGATTCAGCTAACTATGGCTACACCTTC
TRBV27	-	-	TRBJ2-7	CASSNSGSLEQYF	TGTGCCAGCAGTAACAGCGGTTCCCTCGAGCAGTACTTC
TRBV10-3	-	-	TRBJ1-2	CAISEPLTDGYTF	TGCGCCATCAGTGAGCCCCTTACGGATGGCTACACCTTC
TRBV18	-	once	TRBJ2-7	CASSEDRSELHEQYF	TGTGCCAGCTCGGAGGACCGCAGTGAGCTCCACGAGCAGTACTTC
TRBV19	TRBD1	-	TRBJ1-4	CASWDRGEKLFF	TGTGCCAGCTGGGACAGGGGCGAAAAACTGTTTTTT
TRBV27	-	-	TRBJ2-1	CASSHRYNRNEQFF	TGTGCCAGCAGTCATAGATATAACAGGAATGAGCAGTTCTTC
TRBV28	-	-	TRBJ2-1	CASSILIQGGEQFF	TGTGCCAGCAGTATCTTGATACAGGGCGGTGAGCAGTTCTTC